The T cell receptor beta chain under discussion was sequenced for a study of T cell responses to AZD1222 COVID-19 vaccine (dated by TCRdb to the early 2020s). In the study overall: AZD1222 recipients given second doses at about 4 weeks or at about 12 weeks were pooled, since spike-specific TCR depth and breadth were not found to differ between the two schedules. TCR sequencing was performed for roughly 250 trial participants, of whom about 210 were given two doses of AZD1222 and approximately 25 were given two doses of MenACWY control vaccine. Trial participants were enrolled by age into subgroups of 18-55, 56-69 and 70-plus years, and around 150, 28 and 57 TCR-sequenced participants, respectively, were included in these subgroups. Here is what the overall study found, with its caveats: Vaccine-associated CD4 TCRs spanned the whole spike protein, with dominant responses in regions 160-218 and 743-854. Epitopes outside the regions mutated in the B.1.351 and B.1.1.7 variants were reportedly recognized by nearly half of the unique spike-specific TCRs. In the small 56-69-year group, the increase in depth fell short of significance, most likely because of low power. Participants were mostly white British, with more females than males. The authors suggested clonal diversity may have been underestimated. After two AZD1222 doses, both the breadth and the depth of spike-specific TCRs were significantly higher than at day 0 and than in MenACWY recipients. Only five to seven AZD1222 recipients were SARS-CoV-2 seropositive at baseline, limiting conclusions about previously exposed vaccinees. No day 14 peak-response samples were available, so repertoires were characterized only after the peak T cell response.

The time point label, read with the paper, signifies: baseline before first vaccination. The vaccinee samples were drawn from two UK trials, COV001 and COV002, one of which was a single-blind randomized controlled phase 2/3 trial testing AZD1222 (ChAdOx1 nCoV-19) in healthy adults. For TCRbeta chain sequencing, PBMC samples from trial participants were taken at day 0 and at day 28 after the second dose. The CDR3 regions of human TCRbeta chains were subjected to immunosequencing. Per the authors' processing: Repertoire TCRs were matched against a reference library of SARS-CoV-2-specific TCRs generated with the MIRA antigen-specificity platform. Breadth was defined as the fraction of unique TCRs that were SARS-CoV-2-associated. Depth was defined as the fraction of total T cells that were SARS-CoV-2-associated. Using the MIRA data, each spike-specific TCR was assigned both to the spike region to which the TCR was reactive and to a CD4 or CD8 class. Log10-transformed breadth and depth values were compared by one-way ANOVA with Sidak's multiple comparisons tests. TCRdb obtained this table from immuneACCESS and retained in-frame rearrangements with V and J assigned. These tables miss some clones; where compared with another copy, unresolved V genes account for less than half of the shortfall, and the remainder is unexplained. For V, J and clone size, that table is used; D and trimming come from the DNA. The sample profile shows 100,000 to 150,000 clones; about nine tenths of them were found once. The ten top clones hold 1.5% of the sample.

From its cysteine to its phenylalanine, the CDR3 spans 14 amino acids. Solely the CDR3 DNA is kept, with 42 bases framed from the first base. The germline V gene yields ENHRY for CDR1 and SYGVKD for CDR2. V and J lose 6 bases and 5 bases, and a span of 14 bases separates them. With regard to this clone: No antigen is known for it. No base-level quality is on record; no much larger clone is a single base apart.

The sample consisted of peripheral blood, taken on day 0 of AZD1222 vaccination. This sequence uses TRBV10-3 and TRBJ2-1, with the D call perhaps TRBD1 or TRBD2, as 5 bases match in each case. The receptor was isolated from an adult in good health. The nucleotide sequence reads TGTGCCATCAGGATCGGCGAGGGGAACAATGAGCAGTTCTTC. This gives the protein CAIRIGEGNNEQFF.